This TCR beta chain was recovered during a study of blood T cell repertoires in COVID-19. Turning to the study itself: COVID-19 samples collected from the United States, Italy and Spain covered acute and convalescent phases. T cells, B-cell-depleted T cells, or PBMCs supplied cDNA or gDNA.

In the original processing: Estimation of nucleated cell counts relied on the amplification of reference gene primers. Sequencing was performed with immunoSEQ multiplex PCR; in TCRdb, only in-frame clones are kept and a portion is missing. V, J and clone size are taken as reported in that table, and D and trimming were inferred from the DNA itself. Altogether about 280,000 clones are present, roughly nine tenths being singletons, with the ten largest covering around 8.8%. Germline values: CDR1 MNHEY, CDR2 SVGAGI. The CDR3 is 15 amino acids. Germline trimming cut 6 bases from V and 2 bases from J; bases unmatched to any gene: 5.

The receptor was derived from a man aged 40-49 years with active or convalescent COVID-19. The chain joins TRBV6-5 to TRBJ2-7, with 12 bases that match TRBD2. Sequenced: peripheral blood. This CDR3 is CASRETSGSPYEQYF. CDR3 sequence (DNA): TGTGCCAGCAGAGAGACTAGCGGGAGCCCCTACGAGCAGTACTTC.